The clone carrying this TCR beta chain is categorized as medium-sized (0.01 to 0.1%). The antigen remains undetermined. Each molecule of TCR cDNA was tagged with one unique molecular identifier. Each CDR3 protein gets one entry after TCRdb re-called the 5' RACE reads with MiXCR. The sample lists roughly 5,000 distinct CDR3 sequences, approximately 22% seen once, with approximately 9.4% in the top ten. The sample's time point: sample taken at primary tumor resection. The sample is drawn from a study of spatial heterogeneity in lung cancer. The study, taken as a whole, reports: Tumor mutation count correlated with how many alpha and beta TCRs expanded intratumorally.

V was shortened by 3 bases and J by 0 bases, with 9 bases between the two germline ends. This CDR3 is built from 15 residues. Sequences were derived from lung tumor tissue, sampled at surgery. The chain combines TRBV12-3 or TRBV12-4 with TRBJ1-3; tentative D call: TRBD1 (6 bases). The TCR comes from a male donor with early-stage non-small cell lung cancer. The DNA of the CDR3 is TGTGCCAGCAGTTTTGGGGGCTACTCTGGAAACACCATATATTTT. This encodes CASSFGGYSGNTIYF.